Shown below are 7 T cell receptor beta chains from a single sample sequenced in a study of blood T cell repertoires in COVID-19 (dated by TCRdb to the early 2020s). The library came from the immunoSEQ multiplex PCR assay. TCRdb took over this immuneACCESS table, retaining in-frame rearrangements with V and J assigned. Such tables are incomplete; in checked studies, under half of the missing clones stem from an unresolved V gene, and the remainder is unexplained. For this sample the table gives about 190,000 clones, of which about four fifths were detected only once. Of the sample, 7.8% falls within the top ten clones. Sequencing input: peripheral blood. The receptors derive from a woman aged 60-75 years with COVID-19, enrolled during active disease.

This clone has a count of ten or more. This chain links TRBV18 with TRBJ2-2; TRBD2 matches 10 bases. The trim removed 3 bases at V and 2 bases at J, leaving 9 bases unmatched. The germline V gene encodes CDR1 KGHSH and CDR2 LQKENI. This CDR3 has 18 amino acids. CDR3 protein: CASSPLLGLASNTGELFF. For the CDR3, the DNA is TGTGCCAGCTCACCTCTTCTGGGACTAGCGTCCAACACCGGGGAGCTGTTTTTT.

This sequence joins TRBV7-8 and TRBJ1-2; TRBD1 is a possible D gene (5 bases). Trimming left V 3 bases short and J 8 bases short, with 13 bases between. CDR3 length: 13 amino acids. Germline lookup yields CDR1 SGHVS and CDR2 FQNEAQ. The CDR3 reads CASSFPGREGYTF. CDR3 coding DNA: TGTGCCAGCAGCTTCCCAGGGAGGGAAGGCTACACCTTC.

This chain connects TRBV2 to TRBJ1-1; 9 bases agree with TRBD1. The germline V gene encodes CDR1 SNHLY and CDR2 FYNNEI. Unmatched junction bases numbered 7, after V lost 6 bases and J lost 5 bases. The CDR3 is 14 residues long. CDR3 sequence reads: CASRRDREWTEAFF. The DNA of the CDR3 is TGTGCCAGCAGGAGGGACAGGGAATGGACTGAAGCTTTCTTT.

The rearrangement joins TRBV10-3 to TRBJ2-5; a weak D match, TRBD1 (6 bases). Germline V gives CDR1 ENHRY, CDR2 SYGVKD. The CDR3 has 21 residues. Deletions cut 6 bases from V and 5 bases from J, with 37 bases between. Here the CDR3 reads CAISARLTVVGQRSRRETQYF. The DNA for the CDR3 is TGTGCCATCAGCGCTCGATTGACAGTGGTAGGACAGCGGAGTAGGAGGGAGACCCAGTACTTC.

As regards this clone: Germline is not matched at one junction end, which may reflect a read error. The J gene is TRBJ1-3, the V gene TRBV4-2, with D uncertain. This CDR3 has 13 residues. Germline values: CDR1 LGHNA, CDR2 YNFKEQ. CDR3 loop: CASSQLNGDTIYF. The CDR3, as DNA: TGTGCCAGCAGCCAACTGAATGGAGACACCATATATTTT.

The CDR3 region is CASSLGDRPGNEQFF. The CDR3 nucleotides are TGTGCCAGCAGCTTAGGTGACAGGCCGGGGAATGAGCAGTTCTTC. The rearrangement links TRBV13 to TRBJ2-1; possible D gene TRBD1, 6 bases. V was shortened by 0 bases and J by 7 bases, with 13 bases between the two germline ends. The CDR3 consists of 15 residues. From germline, CDR1 is PRHDT and CDR2 FYEKMQ (reference sequence).

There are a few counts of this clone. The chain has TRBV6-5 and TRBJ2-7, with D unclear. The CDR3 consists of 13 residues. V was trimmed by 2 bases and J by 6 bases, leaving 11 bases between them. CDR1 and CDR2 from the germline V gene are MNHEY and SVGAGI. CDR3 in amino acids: CASSYATSGEQYF. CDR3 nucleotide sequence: TGTGCCAGCAGTTACGCTACTTCAGGCGAGCAGTACTTC.